The 29 T cell receptor beta chains reported below all come from one sample, sequenced in a study of Ad26.COV2.S vaccination and SARS-CoV-2 variants. Sequencing used immunoSEQ multiplex PCR; TCRdb keeps in-frame clones, though not all of them. The data show hundreds of thousands of clones, around nine tenths seen once. The treatment is: around 19 received Ad26.COV2.S at low or high dose, single or two shots; about 5 received placebo; per-sample allocation not given. The samples date from day 63 after the first vaccine or placebo injection. The sample was peripheral blood, taken in a trial of Ad26.COV2.S vaccine versus placebo. These TCRs come from a person aged 18-60 years who received the Ad26.COV2.S COVID-19 vaccine or a placebo.

This chain connects TRBV7-9 to TRBJ2-7, with a tentative D call TRBD2 (6 bases). V dropped 1 base and J dropped 4 bases, with 14 bases sitting between them. Germline values: CDR1 SEHNR, CDR2 FQNEAQ (reference sequence). The CDR3 runs to 15 residues. The CDR3 loop is CASSLVGGDRYEQYF. CDR3 coding DNA: TGTGCCAGCAGCTTAGTCGGCGGGGATAGGTACGAGCAGTACTTC.

The CDR3 here is CASSLDGSGANVLTF. The CDR3 DNA follows: TGTGCCAGCAGCTTAGACGGCTCTGGGGCCAACGTCCTGACTTTC. This chain links TRBV13 with TRBJ2-6; D unclear. CDR1 PRHDT and CDR2 FYEKMQ come from the germline V gene (reference sequence). The CDR3 totals 15 residues. Trimming removed 1 base at V and 0 bases at J, with 4 bases between.

The genes are TRBV7-2 and TRBJ1-6, with 7 bases fitting TRBD1. The V gene's germline CDR1 is SGHTA and CDR2 FQGNSA. The CDR3 loop spans 15 amino acids. The J segment lost 6 bases and the V segment lost 3 bases, leaving 5 bases of the junction unmatched. The CDR3 sequence is CASSFGQASNSPLHF. The CDR3 DNA reads TGTGCCAGCAGCTTCGGACAGGCATCTAATTCACCCCTCCACTTT.

The gene calls are TRBV12-3 or TRBV12-4 and TRBJ2-2; TRBD2 matches at 9 bases. CDR3 length equals 13 residues. With V trimmed by 8 bases and J by 5 bases, 3 bases remained unmatched. The CDR3 spells CASLREGTGELFF. In DNA form, the CDR3 reads TGTGCCAGCTTGCGGGAGGGGACCGGGGAGCTGTTTTTT.

This clone was counted a single time. This chain links TRBV6-2 or TRBV6-3 with TRBJ1-1; 7 bases are shared with TRBD1. V shed 6 bases and J 6 bases; nucleotides not matched to a gene: 13. Per germline, CDR1 MNHEY and CDR2 SVGEGT. This CDR3 contains 15 residues. Here the CDR3 reads CASSRPGQRIPEAFF. CDR3 sequence (DNA): TGTGCCAGCAGCCGGCCGGGACAGAGAATCCCTGAAGCTTTCTTT.

This chain joins TRBV11-2 and TRBJ1-4; 10 bases map to TRBD1. Germline V lookup: CDR1 SGHAT, CDR2 FQNNGV. After removal of 1 base from V and 8 bases from J, the junction contained 4 bases not matched to a gene. The CDR3 is 15 amino acids. Here the CDR3 reads CASSLGQGAREKLFF. The DNA of the CDR3 is TGTGCCAGCAGCTTAGGACAGGGGGCCCGGGAAAAACTGTTTTTT.

This clone was observed a single time. DNA of the CDR3: TGTGCCAGCAGCAAACTAGCGGGAGTCGCACTAGAGACCCAGTACTTC. Amino acids: CASSKLAGVALETQYF. V gene TRBV3-1 (or the pseudogene TRBV3-2) combines with J gene TRBJ2-5; the match to TRBD2 covers 11 bases. This CDR3 has 16 amino acids. V lost 5 bases, J lost 4 bases, and 9 bases stayed unmatched. Germline V gene data show CDR1 as LGHDT and CDR2 as YNNKEL (reference sequence).

To note about this clone: This sample also contains other DNA sequences that code for the same CDR3. The chain links TRBV27 to TRBJ2-7; D is unresolved. This CDR3 has 14 amino acids. From germline, CDR1 is MNHEY and CDR2 SMNVEV (reference sequence). V was cut by 4 bases and J by 1 base, with 11 bases left in between. Written as DNA, the CDR3 is TGTGCCAGCAGTTCATCTTTTTGGTCCTACGAGCAGTACTTC. Translation gives CASSSSFWSYEQYF.

The rearrangement joins TRBV28 to TRBJ2-5; D is unresolved. The V gene lost 2 bases and the J gene lost 4 bases, with 11 bases spanning the gap. Germline values: CDR1 MDHEN, CDR2 SYDVKM. The CDR3 length is 14 residues. The CDR3 DNA sequence: TGTGCCAGCAGTTTACCTAGGATTCCAGAGACCCAGTACTTC. This sequence encodes CASSLPRIPETQYF.

The CDR3 bases are TGCGCCAGCACCAGGGGGGGAGGGCCAGATACGCAGTATTTT. Its protein is CASTRGGGPDTQYF. J is TRBJ2-3 and V is TRBV5-1, with D possibly called TRBD1 or TRBD2 (7 bases each). Trimming removed 6 bases from V and 4 bases from J, with 15 bases in between. The CDR3 covers 14 residues. Germline values: CDR1 SGHRS, CDR2 YFSETQ.

The chain combines TRBV4-3 with TRBJ2-3, with D perhaps given as TRBD1 or TRBD2 (5 bases each). The ends were cut back, 0 bases at V and 2 bases at J, with 21 bases in the middle. CDR3 length equals 19 residues. CDR1 is LGHNA, CDR2 YSLEER, per germline. CDR3 nucleotide sequence: TGCGCCAGCAGCCAAGAGGCGAGGTTTCGGGACCCATTCACAGATACGCAGTATTTT. This gives the protein CASSQEARFRDPFTDTQYF.

The V and J genes are TRBV7-9 and TRBJ2-1; D is unclear. Deletions cut 6 bases from V and 7 bases from J, with 16 bases between. CDR1 and CDR2 (germline): SEHNR, FQNEAQ (reference sequence). The CDR3 loop spans 14 amino acids. The CDR3, as DNA: TGTGCCAGCAGACCGATAGTATCGGTAAATGAGCAGTTCTTC. Translated, it gives CASRPIVSVNEQFF.

The rearrangement links TRBV28 to TRBJ2-1, with a weak D call TRBD2 (5 bases). V was shortened by 5 bases and J by 7 bases, with 18 bases between the two germline ends. Per germline, CDR1 MDHEN and CDR2 SYDVKM. This CDR3 is 15 amino acids long. The CDR3 loop reads CASSPTTLQSNEQFF. CDR3 sequence (DNA): TGTGCCAGCAGTCCGACTACGCTTCAAAGTAATGAGCAGTTCTTC. Full variable domain (outside the CDR3, taken from reference TRBV28 and TRBJ2-1): DVKVTQSSRYLVKRTGEKVFLECVQDMDHENMFWYRQDPGLGLRLIYFSYDVKMKEKGDIPEGYSVSREKKERFSLILESASTNQTSMYLCASSPTTLQSNEQFFGPGTRLTVL.

J is TRBJ1-1 and V is TRBV28; tentative D call: TRBD1 (5 bases). With 6 bases removed from V and 1 base from J, the gap between germline ends came to 15 bases. This CDR3 is 15 amino acids long. CDR1 and CDR2 from the germline V gene are MDHEN and SYDVKM. The CDR3 loop reads CASRPGDSENTEAFF. Written as DNA, the CDR3 is TGTGCCAGCAGGCCCGGGGACTCGGAGAACACTGAAGCTTTCTTT.

This chain joins TRBV2 and TRBJ1-6; tentatively, D is TRBD1 (6 bases). Trimming cost V 4 bases and J 10 bases, with 17 bases left between them. This CDR3 spans 15 amino acids. CDR1 and CDR2 (germline): SNHLY, FYNNEI. The CDR3 region is CASSVGAGGNSPLHF. CDR3 DNA: TGTGCCAGCAGTGTGGGGGCTGGGGGAAACTCACCCCTCCACTTT.

The chain couples TRBV27 to TRBJ1-1; possibly TRBD1 for D (5 bases). Germline V gene data show CDR1 as MNHEY and CDR2 as SMNVEV (reference sequence). CDR3 length: 15 amino acids. The V end was cut by 0 bases, the J end by 1 base, with 9 bases between. CDR3 protein: CASSLSFTGNTEAFF. CDR3 nucleotides: TGTGCCAGCAGTTTATCGTTTACAGGGAACACTGAAGCTTTCTTT.

The rearrangement uses TRBV27 and TRBJ1-4; D might be TRBD1 (6 bases). The V end lost 4 bases, the J end lost 4 bases, and 10 bases lay between the germline ends. Germline V CDR1 and CDR2: MNHEY, SMNVEV (reference sequence). CDR3 length equals 14 residues. This CDR3 reads CASSSGQNNEKLFF. The CDR3 DNA reads as TGTGCCAGCAGTTCTGGACAGAATAATGAAAAACTGTTTTTT. Full variable domain (remainder filled in from reference TRBV27 and TRBJ1-4): EAQVTQNPRYLITVTGKKLTVTCSQNMNHEYMSWYRQDPGLGLRQIYYSMNVEVTDKGDVPEGYKVSRKEKRNFPLILESPSPNQTSLYFCASSSGQNNEKLFFGSGTQLSVL.

This clone was observed a single time. This chain uses TRBV27 with TRBJ2-1; D is undetermined. The V end lost 3 bases, the J end lost 5 bases, and 11 bases lay between the germline ends. Germline V gives CDR1 MNHEY, CDR2 SMNVEV (reference sequence). The CDR3 has 14 residues. The DNA for the CDR3 is TGTGCCAGCAGTTTCTACGGCCCTGACAATGAGCAGTTCTTC. It translates to CASSFYGPDNEQFF.

The chain uses TRBV3-1 (or the pseudogene TRBV3-2) and TRBJ1-1; no clear D gene. The V and J ends lost 1 base and 3 bases respectively, with 15 bases between them. The CDR3 is made up of 16 amino acids. Per the germline V gene, CDR1 is LGHDT and CDR2 is YNNKEL (reference sequence). CDR3 in amino acids: CASSQVGSWEDTEAFF. The CDR3 nucleotides are TGTGCCAGCAGCCAAGTCGGGTCATGGGAGGACACTGAAGCTTTCTTT.

The rearrangement links TRBV27 to TRBJ1-5; D is undetermined. This CDR3 has 17 residues. CDR1 is MNHEY and CDR2 is SMNVEV in the germline V gene (reference sequence). The V gene lost 2 bases and the J gene lost 7 bases, with 21 bases spanning the gap. This chain's CDR3 is CASSLRHGDRLSQPQHF. The CDR3 DNA sequence: TGTGCCAGCAGTTTAAGACACGGGGATCGACTAAGCCAGCCCCAGCATTTT.

The chain couples TRBV5-4 to TRBJ2-5, with D unclear. The CDR3 sequence is 13 residues long. The V gene's germline CDR1 is SGHNT and CDR2 YYREEE (reference sequence). The V end was cut by 3 bases, the J end by 2 bases, with 8 bases between. The CDR3 is CASSSVPQETQYF. CDR3 bases: TGTGCCAGCAGCTCCGTACCACAAGAGACCCAGTACTTC.

The chain is built from TRBV10-3 and TRBJ2-7; 7 nucleotides agree with TRBD1. Germline assignment: CDR1 ENHRY and CDR2 SYGVKD. The V and J ends lost 6 bases and 0 bases, in that order; junction bases with no gene match: 5. CDR3 length: 14 residues. The DNA of the CDR3 is TGTGCCATCAGCGCAGGGGGTAGCTCCTACGAGCAGTACTTC. This translates into CAISAGGSSYEQYF.

The J gene is TRBJ2-7, the V gene TRBV5-1, with 7 bases matching TRBD1. The CDR3 length is 14 residues. Looked up from germline, CDR1 is SGHRS and CDR2 is YFSETQ. V lost 4 bases to trimming and J lost 1 base; unmatched junction nucleotides: 5. The CDR3 sequence is CASSPVGQSYEQYF. Written as DNA, the CDR3 is TGCGCCAGCAGCCCGGTGGGACAGTCCTACGAGCAGTACTTC.

V and J are TRBV12-3 or TRBV12-4 and TRBJ1-2; D remains unclear. Trimming left V 3 bases short and J 6 bases short, with 8 bases between. This CDR3 has 12 amino acids. Here the CDR3 reads CASSFGRNGYTF. The CDR3 coding sequence is TGTGCCAGCAGTTTTGGACGGAATGGCTACACCTTC.

J is TRBJ2-1 and V is TRBV6-1; 8 bases fit TRBD1. V lost 4 bases and J lost 6; bases outside the gene matches: 11. There are 16 residues in the CDR3. Germline V gene lookup returns CDR1 MNHNS and CDR2 SASEGT. CDR3 nucleotide sequence: TGTGCCAGCAGTGGACCCGGGAAGACAGGGGTCAATGAGCAGTTCTTC. Translating it yields CASSGPGKTGVNEQFF.

The chain combines TRBV27 with TRBJ1-3, with 7 bases identical to TRBD1. Germline V gene data show CDR1 as MNHEY and CDR2 as SMNVEV (reference sequence). The trim removed 5 bases at V and 2 bases at J, leaving 3 bases unmatched. The CDR3 covers 14 residues. The CDR3 DNA reads TGTGCCAGCAGTCGAGGGGGCACTGGAAACACCATATATTTT. Translating it yields CASSRGGTGNTIYF.

The chain is built from TRBV4-3 and TRBJ2-3, with a possible D match to TRBD1 (6 bases). Germline CDR1 LGHNA, CDR2 YSLEER. The CDR3 length is 17 residues. The V and J ends lost 0 bases and 4 bases respectively, with 17 bases between them. CDR3 residues: CASSQDTMAGVPDTQYF. In DNA form, the CDR3 reads TGCGCCAGCAGCCAAGATACCATGGCAGGGGTTCCAGATACGCAGTATTTT.

The chain uses TRBV12-3 or TRBV12-4 and TRBJ2-5; TRBD1 is a possible D gene (6 bases). The CDR3 covers 13 residues. The ends were cut back, 5 bases at V and 5 bases at J, with 12 bases in the middle. The CDR3: CASSIRGIETQYF. Written as DNA, the CDR3 is TGTGCCAGCAGTATCAGGGGTATCGAGACCCAGTACTTC.

This clone was seen only once. The chain uses TRBV20-1 and TRBJ2-3; 9 bases line up with TRBD1. CDR1 and CDR2 (germline): DFQATT, SNEGSKA (reference sequence). Unmatched junction bases numbered 7, after V lost 7 bases and J lost 11 bases. The CDR3 runs to 11 residues. The chain's CDR3 is CSVPGQGRQYF. In DNA, the CDR3 is TGCAGTGTCCCGGGACAGGGAAGGCAGTATTTT.